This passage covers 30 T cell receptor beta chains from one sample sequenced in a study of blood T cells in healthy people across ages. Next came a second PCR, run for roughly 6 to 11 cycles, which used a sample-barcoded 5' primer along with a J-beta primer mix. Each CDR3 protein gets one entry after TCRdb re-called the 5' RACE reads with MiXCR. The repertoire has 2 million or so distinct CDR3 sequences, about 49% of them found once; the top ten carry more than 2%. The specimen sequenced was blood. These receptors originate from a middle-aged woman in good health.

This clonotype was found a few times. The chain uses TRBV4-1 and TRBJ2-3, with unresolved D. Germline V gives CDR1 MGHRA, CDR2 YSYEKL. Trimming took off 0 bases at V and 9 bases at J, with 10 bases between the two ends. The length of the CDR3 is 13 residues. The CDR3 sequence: CASSQDLSQTQYF. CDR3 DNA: TGCGCCAGCAGCCAAGATCTATCCCAAACGCAGTATTTT.

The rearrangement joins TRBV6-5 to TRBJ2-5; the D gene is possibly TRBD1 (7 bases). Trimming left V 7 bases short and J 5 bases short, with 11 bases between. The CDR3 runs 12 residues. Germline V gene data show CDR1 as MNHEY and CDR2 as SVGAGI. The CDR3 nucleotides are TGTGCCAGCACCCAGGGGGGCGAGACCCAGTACTTC. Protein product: CASTQGGETQYF.

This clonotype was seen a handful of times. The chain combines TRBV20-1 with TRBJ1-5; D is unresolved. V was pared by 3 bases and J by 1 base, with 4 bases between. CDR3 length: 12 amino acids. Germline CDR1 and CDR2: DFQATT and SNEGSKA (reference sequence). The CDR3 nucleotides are TGCAGTGCTAGGGGCAGCAATCAGCCCCAGCATTTT. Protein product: CSARGSNQPQHF.

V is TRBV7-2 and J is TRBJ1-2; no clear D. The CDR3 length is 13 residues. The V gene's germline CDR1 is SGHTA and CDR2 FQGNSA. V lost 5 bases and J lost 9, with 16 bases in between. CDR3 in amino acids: CASSPTLKTSYTF. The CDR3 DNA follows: TGTGCCAGCAGCCCAACACTAAAAACAAGCTACACCTTC.

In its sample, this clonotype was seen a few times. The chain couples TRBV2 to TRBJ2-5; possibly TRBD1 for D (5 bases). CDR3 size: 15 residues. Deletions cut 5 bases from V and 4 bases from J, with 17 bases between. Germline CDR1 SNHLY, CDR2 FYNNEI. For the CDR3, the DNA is TGTGCCAGCAGTAGATTACTGGGGCTTTCAGAGACCCAGTACTTC. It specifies CASSRLLGLSETQYF.

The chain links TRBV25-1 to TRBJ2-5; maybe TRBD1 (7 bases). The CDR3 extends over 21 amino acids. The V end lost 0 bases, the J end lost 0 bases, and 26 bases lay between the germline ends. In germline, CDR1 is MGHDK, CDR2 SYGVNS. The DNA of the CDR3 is TGTGCCAGCAGTGAATATACCTCTGGACGACAGGGCCGGGAGTACCAAGAGACCCAGTACTTC. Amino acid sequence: CASSEYTSGRQGREYQETQYF.

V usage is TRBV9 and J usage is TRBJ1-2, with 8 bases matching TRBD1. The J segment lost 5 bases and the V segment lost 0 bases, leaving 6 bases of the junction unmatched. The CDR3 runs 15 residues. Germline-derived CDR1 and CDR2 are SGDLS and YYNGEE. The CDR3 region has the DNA TGTGCCAGCAGCGTAGGCAGGGGGCGCGAGTATGGCTACACCTTC. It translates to CASSVGRGREYGYTF.

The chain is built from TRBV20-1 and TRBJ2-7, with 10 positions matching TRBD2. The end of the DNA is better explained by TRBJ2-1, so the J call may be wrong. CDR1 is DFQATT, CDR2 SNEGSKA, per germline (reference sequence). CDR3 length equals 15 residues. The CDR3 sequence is CSAIGAGGPYNEQFF. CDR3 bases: TGCAGTGCTATAGGAGCGGGAGGGCCGTACAATGAGCAGTTCTTC.

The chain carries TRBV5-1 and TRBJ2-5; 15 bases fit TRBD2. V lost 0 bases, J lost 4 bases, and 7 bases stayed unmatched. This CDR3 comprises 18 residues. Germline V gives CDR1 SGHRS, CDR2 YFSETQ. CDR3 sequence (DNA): TGCGCCAGCAGCTTGGCCCGGACTAGCGGGGGGGCGTCAGAGACCCAGTACTTC. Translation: CASSLARTSGGASETQYF. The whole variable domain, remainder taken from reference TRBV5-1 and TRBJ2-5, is KAGVTQTPRYLIKTRGQQVTLSCSPISGHRSVSWYQQTPGQGLQFLFEYFSETQRNKGNFPGRFSGRQFSNSRSEMNVSTLELGDSALYLCASSLARTSGGASETQYFGPGTRLLVL.

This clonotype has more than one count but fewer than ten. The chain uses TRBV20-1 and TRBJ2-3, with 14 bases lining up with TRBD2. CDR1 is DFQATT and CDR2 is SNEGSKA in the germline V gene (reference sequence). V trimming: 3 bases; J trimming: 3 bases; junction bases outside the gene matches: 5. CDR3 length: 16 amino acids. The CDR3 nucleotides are TGCAGTGCTAGCCGGACTAGCGGGGGGTTGACAGATACGCAGTATTTT. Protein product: CSASRTSGGLTDTQYF.

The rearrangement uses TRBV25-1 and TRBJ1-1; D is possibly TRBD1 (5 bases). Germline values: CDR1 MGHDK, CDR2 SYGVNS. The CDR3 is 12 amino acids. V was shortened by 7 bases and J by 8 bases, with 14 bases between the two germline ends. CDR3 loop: CASNLGRGEAFF. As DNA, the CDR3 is TGTGCCAGCAACCTTGGACGGGGCGAAGCTTTCTTT.

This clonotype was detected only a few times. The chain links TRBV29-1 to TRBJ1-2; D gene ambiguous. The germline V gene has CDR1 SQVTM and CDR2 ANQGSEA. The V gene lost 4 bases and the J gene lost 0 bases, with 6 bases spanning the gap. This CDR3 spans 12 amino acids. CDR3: CSVGGTNYGYTF. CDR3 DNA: TGCAGCGTTGGTGGGACTAACTATGGCTACACCTTC.

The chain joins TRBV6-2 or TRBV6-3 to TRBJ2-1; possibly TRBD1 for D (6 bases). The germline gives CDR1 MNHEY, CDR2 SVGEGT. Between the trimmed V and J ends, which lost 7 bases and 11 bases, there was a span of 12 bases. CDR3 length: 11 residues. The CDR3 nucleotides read TGTGCCAGCACCACCGGGACACAGCAGTTCTTC. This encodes CASTTGTQQFF.

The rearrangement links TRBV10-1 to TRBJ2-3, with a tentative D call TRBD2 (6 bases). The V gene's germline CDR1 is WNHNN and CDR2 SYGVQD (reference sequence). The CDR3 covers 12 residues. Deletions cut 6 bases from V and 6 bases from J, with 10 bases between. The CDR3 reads CASRSGLDTQYF. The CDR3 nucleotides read TGCGCCAGCAGATCGGGACTGGATACGCAGTATTTT.

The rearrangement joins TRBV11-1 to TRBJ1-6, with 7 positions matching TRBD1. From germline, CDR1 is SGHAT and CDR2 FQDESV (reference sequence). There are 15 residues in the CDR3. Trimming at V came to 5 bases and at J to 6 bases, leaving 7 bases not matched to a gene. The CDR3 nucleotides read TGTGCCAGCAGCGACCGCGACAGGGCTAATTCACCCCTCCACTTT. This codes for CASSDRDRANSPLHF.

Here the CDR3 DNA reads TGTGCCAGCAGCCCTGGGACTAGCGGGGGGGTCGGCACAGATACGCAGTATTTT. Its protein product is CASSPGTSGGVGTDTQYF. The chain combines TRBV4-2 with TRBJ2-3; 16 positions agree with TRBD2. The length of the CDR3 is 18 residues. Germline CDR1 and CDR2: LGHNA and YNFKEQ. Losses at the gene ends were 4 bases for V and 1 base for J; bases not matched to a gene: 5.

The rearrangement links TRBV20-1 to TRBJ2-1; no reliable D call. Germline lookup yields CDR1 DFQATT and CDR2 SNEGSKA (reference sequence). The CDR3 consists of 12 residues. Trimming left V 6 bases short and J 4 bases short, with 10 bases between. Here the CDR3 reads CSAPKAYNEQFF. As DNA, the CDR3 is TGCAGTGCCCCAAAGGCGTACAATGAGCAGTTCTTC.

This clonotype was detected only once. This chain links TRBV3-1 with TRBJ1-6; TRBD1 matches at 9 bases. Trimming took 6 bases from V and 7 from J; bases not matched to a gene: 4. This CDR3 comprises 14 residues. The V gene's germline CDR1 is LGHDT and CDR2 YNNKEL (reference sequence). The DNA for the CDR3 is TGTGCCAGCAGATCCGGGACAGGGAATTCACCCCTCCACTTT. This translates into CASRSGTGNSPLHF.

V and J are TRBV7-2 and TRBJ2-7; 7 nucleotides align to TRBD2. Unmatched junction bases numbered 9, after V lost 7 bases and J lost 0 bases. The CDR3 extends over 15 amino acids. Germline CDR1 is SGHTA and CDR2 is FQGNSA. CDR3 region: CASNSLGLGSYEQYF. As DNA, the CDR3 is TGTGCCAGCAACAGTCTCGGACTAGGCTCCTACGAGCAGTACTTC.

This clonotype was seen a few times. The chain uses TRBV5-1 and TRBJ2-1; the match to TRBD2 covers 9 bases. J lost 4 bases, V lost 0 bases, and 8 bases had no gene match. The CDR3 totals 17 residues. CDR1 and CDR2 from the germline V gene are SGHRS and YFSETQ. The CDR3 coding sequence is TGCGCCAGCAGCTTGGGAGGAGCTAGCGGGGTGTACAATGAGCAGTTCTTC. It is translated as CASSLGGASGVYNEQFF.

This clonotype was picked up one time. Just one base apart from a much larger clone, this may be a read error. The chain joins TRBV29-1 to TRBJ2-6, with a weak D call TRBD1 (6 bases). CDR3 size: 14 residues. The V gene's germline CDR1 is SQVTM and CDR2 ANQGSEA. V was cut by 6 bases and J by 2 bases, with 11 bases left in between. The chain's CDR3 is CSVYRAPGANVLTF. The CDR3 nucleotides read TGCAGCGTCTACAGGGCCCCTGGGGCCAACGTCCTGACTTTC.

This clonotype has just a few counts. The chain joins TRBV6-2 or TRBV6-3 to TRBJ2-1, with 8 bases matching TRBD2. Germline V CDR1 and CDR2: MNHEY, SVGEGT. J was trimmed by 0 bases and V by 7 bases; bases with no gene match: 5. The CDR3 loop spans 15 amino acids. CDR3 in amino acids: CASTGGSSSYNEQFF. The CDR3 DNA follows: TGTGCCAGCACGGGGGGGTCGAGCTCCTACAATGAGCAGTTCTTC.

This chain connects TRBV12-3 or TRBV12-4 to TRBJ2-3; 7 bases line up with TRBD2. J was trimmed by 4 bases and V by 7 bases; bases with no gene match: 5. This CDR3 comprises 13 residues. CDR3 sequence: CASNLGRADTQYF. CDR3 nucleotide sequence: TGTGCCAGCAACCTAGGGAGGGCAGATACGCAGTATTTT.

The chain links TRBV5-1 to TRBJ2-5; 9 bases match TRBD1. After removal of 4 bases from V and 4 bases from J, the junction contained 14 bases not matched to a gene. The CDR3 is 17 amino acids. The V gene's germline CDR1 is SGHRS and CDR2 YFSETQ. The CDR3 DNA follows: TGCGCCAGCAGCACCGGTTTTGGGACAGGGACTGTAGAGACCCAGTACTTC. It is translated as CASSTGFGTGTVETQYF. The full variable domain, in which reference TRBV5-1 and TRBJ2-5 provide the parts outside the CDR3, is KAGVTQTPRYLIKTRGQQVTLSCSPISGHRSVSWYQQTPGQGLQFLFEYFSETQRNKGNFPGRFSGRQFSNSRSEMNVSTLELGDSALYLCASSTGFGTGTVETQYFGPGTRLLVL.

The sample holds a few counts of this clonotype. CDR3 nucleotide sequence: TGTGCCAGCAGCTTCCGTACGGGGCGGCGGGAGACCCAGTACTTC. Translation gives CASSFRTGRRETQYF. This chain connects TRBV5-6 to TRBJ2-5; D is tentatively TRBD1 or TRBD2 (5 bases each). The V end was cut by 2 bases, the J end by 5 bases, with 16 bases between. Germline values: CDR1 SGHDT, CDR2 YYEEEE. CDR3 length equals 15 residues.

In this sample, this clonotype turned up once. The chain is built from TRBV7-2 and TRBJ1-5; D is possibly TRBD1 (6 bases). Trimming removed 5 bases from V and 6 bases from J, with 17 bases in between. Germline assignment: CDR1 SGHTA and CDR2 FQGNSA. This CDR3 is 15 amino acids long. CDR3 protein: CASSDQAGVRQPQHF. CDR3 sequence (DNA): TGTGCCAGCAGCGACCAGGCAGGGGTCCGTCAGCCCCAGCATTTT.

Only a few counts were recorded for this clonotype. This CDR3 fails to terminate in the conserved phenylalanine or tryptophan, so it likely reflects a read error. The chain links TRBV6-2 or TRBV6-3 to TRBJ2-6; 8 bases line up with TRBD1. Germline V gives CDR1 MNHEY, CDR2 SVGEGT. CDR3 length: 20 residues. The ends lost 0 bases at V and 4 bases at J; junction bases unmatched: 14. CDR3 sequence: CASSYSSRGPQFSGANVLTL. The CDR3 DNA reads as TGTGCCAGCAGTTACTCGAGCAGGGGGCCTCAGTTTTCCGGGGCCAACGTCCTGACTCTC.

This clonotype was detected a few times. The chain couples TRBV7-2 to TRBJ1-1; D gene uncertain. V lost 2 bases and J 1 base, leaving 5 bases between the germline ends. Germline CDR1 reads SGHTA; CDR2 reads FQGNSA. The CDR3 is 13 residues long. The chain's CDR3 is CASSLQRNTEAFF. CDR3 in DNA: TGTGCCAGCAGCTTACAACGGAACACTGAAGCTTTCTTT.

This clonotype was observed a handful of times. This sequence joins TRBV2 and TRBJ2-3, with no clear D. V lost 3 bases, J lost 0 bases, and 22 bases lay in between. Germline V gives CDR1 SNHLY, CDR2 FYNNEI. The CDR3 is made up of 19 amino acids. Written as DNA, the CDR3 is TGTGCCAGCAGTGATACGTATCAGGCGAACTATACTAGCACAGATACGCAGTATTTT. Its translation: CASSDTYQANYTSTDTQYF. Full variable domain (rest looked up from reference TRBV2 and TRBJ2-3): EPEVTQTPSHQVTQMGQEVILRCVPISNHLYFYWYRQILGQKVEFLVSFYNNEISEKSEIFDDQFSVERPDGSNFTLKIRSTKLEDSAMYFCASSDTYQANYTSTDTQYFGPGTRLTVL.

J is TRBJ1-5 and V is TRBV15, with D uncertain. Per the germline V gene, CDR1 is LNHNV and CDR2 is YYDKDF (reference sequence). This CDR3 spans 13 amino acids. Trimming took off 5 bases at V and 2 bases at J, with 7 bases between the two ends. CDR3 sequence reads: CATSAARNQPQHF. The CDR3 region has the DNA TGTGCCACCAGCGCAGCGCGCAATCAGCCCCAGCATTTT.